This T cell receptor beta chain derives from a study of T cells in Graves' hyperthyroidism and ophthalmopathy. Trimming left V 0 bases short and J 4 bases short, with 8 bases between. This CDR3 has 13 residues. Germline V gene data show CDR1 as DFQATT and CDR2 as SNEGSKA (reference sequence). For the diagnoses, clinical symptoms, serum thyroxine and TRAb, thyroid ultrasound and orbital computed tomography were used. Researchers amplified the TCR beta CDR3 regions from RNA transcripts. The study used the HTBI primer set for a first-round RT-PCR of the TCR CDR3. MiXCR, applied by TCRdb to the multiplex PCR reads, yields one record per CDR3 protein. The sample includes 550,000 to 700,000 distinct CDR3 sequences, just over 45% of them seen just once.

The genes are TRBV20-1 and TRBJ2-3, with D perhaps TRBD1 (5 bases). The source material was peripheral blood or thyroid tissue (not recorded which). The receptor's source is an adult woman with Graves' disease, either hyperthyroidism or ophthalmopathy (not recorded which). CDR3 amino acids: CSARDRVADTQYF. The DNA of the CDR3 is TGCAGTGCTAGAGACAGGGTGGCAGATACGCAGTATTTT.